This TCR beta chain originates from a study of somatic mutations in cytotoxic T cells in rheumatoid arthritis (dated by TCRdb to about 2017). Notes on the research overall: Some T-cell populations stained with V beta antibodies were sorted by flow on a FACSAria II or Sony SH800 to nearly 100% purity, with sorted V beta1+ cells additionally subjected to TCRB sequencing. To characterize clonality, the study used TCRB deep sequencing while asking whether somatic mutations are carried by expanded CD8+ T-cell clones in newly diagnosed, untreated rheumatoid arthritis. A total of 60 to 80 rheumatoid arthritis patients and approximately 21 healthy controls underwent TCRB deep sequencing. Median age was essentially the same in the patient group and the control group.

With a median age of approximately 55 years (range roughly 20-75) and around 50% female, the healthy controls consisted of fewer than 25 blood donors whose buffy coats were used. Flow cytometry confirmed the purity of CD4+ and CD8+ cells that had been isolated by positive magnetic bead selection on an AutoMACS. Peripheral blood mononuclear cells were isolated by Ficoll-Paque PLUS density gradient separation. DNA was extracted from CD4-enriched, CD8-enriched or PBMC samples with Nucleospin Tissue or Tissue XS kits and quantified with a Qubit 2.0 fluorometer. Relative to germline, V is missing 4 bases and J is missing 2 bases, with 10 bases of the junction outside any gene match. Per the germline V gene, MGHRA is the CDR1 and YSYEKL is the CDR2. Counted from cysteine to phenylalanine, this CDR3 has 16 amino acids. Only CDR3 DNA is held: 48 bases, read in frame from base 1. As regards this clone: The antigen it binds to is not known. No much larger clone exists at a distance of one base, and base qualities are not known.

The immunoSEQ assay was applied to genomic DNA for TCRB CDR3 sequencing. In the paper's pipeline: Nothing other than productive TCRB rearrangements was included in the analyses. A clone was defined by a unique TCRB CDR3 sequence, and clonality was computed as a productive clonality index based on Shannon entropy. The template counts of each clone relative to the total templates per sample were used to calculate repertoire overlap between two samples. A correlation with a Spearman r of 0.61 was found between V-gene usage by flow cytometry and V-gene usage by TCRB sequencing. TCRdb provides this immuneACCESS table in a form limited to in-frame rearrangements. Some clones are lacking; in checked studies, under half of them reflect an unresolved V gene, and why the rest are absent is not known. V and J calls and clone size are those listed in that table; D and trimming were worked out from the DNA. For this sample there are 30,000 to 45,000 clones; 84% appear just once. About 3.4% of the sample comes from the top ten.

Results and caveats for the whole study, not just this receptor: An increase of CD8+ clonality with age was seen in patients (Spearman r=0.49) but not in healthy controls. It was unknown which antigens the expanded CD8+ clones targeted, and their absence from virus-specific databases did not exclude viral specificity. The largest CD8+ clone made up more than 20% of CD8+ cells in about an eighth of the roughly 65 patients, and blood and synovial fluid shared several identical CD8+ TCRB sequences. Rheumatoid arthritis patients and age-matched healthy controls did not significantly differ in CD8+ T-cell clonality. No adjustment for multiple comparisons was made for the slight TRBV07 underrepresentation in patients.

This receptor was identified in a man aged 35-49 years in good health. The material sequenced was CD8+ T cells sorted from blood. The sequence is built from TRBV4-1 and TRBJ2-5, with 7 bases matching TRBD2. CDR3 sequence: CASSPEEAGLQETQYF. The DNA reads as follows: TGCGCCAGCAGCCCGGAGGAAGCGGGACTACAAGAGACCCAGTACTTC.